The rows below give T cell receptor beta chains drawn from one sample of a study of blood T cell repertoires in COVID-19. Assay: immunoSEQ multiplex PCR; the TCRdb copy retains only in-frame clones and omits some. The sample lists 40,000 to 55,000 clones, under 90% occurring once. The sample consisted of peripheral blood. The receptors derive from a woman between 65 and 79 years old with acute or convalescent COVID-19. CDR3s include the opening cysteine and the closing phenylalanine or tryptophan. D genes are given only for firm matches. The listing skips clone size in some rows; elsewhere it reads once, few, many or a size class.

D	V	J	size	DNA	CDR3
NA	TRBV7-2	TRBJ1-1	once	TGTGCCAGCAGCCGTATATCGAACACTGAAGCTTTCTTT	CASSRISNTEAFF
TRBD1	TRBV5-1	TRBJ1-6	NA	TGCGCCAGCAGCTTGGAACAGGGGGCGCAATCACCCCTCCACTTT	CASSLEQGAQSPLHF
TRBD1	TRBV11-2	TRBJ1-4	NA	TGTGCCAGCACCAACAGAACACAGGGGATAAGGGGGGAAAAACTGTTTTTT	CASTNRTQGIRGEKLFF
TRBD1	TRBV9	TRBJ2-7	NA	TGTGCCAGCAGCGGAACCGGGACAGCCTTCGGGTTGGACGAGCAGTACTTC	CASSGTGTAFGLDEQYF
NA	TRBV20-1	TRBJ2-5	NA	TGCAGTGCTCAGGGACTCGAGACCCAGTACTTC	CSAQGLETQYF
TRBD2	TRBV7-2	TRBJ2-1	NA	TGTGCCAGCAGTCGACCCCGGGACTACGGGATGAATGAGCAGTTCTTC	CASSRPRDYGMNEQFF
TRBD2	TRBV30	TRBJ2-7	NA	TGTGCCTGGAGGGGGGAGGGAAGAGCCTACGAGCAGTACTTC	CAWRGEGRAYEQYF
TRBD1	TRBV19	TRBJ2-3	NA	TGTGCCAGTAGTCCGGGTCCTATCCTACAGGGGTCAAAGTTCGGTACGCAGTATTTT	CASSPGPILQGSKFGTQYF
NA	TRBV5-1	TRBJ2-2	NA	TGCGCCAGCAGTCATACTGGCGCGGTCGAAACCGGGGAGCTGTTTTTT	CASSHTGAVETGELFF
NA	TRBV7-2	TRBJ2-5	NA	TGTGCCAGCAGCTTAGGGGACTTGGATCGGGCGACCCAGTACTTC	CASSLGDLDRATQYF
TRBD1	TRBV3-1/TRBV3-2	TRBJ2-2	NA	TGTGCCAGCAGCACCCGACAGGGGGCCGGGGAGCTGTTTTTT	CASSTRQGAGELFF
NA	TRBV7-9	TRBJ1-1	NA	TGTGCCAGCAGCTTAGTAACAGAGGGCACTGAAGCTTTCTTT	CASSLVTEGTEAFF
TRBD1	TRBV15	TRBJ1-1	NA	TGTGCCACCAGCAGAGAAACAGGGGGCGGGACTGAAGCTTTCTTT	CATSRETGGGTEAFF
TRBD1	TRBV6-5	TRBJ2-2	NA	TGTGCCAGTAGGGGGCAGGCGAACACCGGGGAGCTGTTTTTT	CASRGQANTGELFF
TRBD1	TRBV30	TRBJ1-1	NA	TGTGCCTGGAGTCCCCAGGGGGAAGAAGCTTTCTTT	CAWSPQGEEAFF
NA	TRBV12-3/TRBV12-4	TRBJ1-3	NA	TGTGCCAGCAGATCAGTAAACACCATATATTTT	CASRSVNTIYF
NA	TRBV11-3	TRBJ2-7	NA	TGTGCCAGCAGCTTAGAACAGGCCTACGAGCAGTACTTC	CASSLEQAYEQYF
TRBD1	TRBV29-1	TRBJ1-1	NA	TGCAGCGTCCGACAGGGGGGCACTGAAGCTTTCTTT	CSVRQGGTEAFF
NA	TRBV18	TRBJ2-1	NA	TGTGCCAGCTCACCTCCCACCCAGTCCAATGAGCAGTTCTTC	CASSPPTQSNEQFF
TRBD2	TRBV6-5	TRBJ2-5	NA	TGTGCCAGCAGTTCACTAGCGGGATTGGAGACCCAGTACTTC	CASSSLAGLETQYF
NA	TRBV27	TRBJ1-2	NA	TGTGCCAGCACCACCGGAGGGGGGGGCGACTATGGCTACACCTTC	CASTTGGGGDYGYTF
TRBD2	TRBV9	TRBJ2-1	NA	TGTGCCAGCAGCGTAGTCAAAGCGGGAGTAAGCAATGAGCAGTTCTTC	CASSVVKAGVSNEQFF
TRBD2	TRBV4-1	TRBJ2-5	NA	TGCGCCAGCAGCCAAGAGAAGCGGGAGGGCCTGGAGACCCAGTACTTC	CASSQEKREGLETQYF
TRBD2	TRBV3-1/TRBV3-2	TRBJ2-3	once	TGTGCCAGCAGCCAAGATTGGCTAGCGGGAGGGGGAGATACGCAGTATTTT	CASSQDWLAGGGDTQYF
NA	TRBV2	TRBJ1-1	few	TGTGCCAGCACACTCTCGGGCACTGAAGCTTTCTTT	CASTLSGTEAFF
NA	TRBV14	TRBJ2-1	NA	TGTGCCAGCAGCCAAATAAATGAGCAGTTCTTC	CASSQINEQFF
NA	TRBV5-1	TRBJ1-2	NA	TGCGCCAGCAGCTTGGAGCCGGGGAACTATGGCTACACCTTC	CASSLEPGNYGYTF
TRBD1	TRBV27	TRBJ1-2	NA	TGTGCCAGCAGTCAACAGGGGTACTATGGCTACACCTTC	CASSQQGYYGYTF
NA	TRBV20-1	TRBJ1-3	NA	TGCAGTGCTAGAGGGGGGGACACCATATATTTT	CSARGGDTIYF
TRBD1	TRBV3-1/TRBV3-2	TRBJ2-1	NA	TGTGCCAGCAGCCAATGGACAGGGGGCAGTTACAATGAGCAGTTCTTC	CASSQWTGGSYNEQFF
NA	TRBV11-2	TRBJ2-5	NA	TGTGCCAGCAGCTTAGTGAGGGCCGGGGAGACCCAGTACTTC	CASSLVRAGETQYF
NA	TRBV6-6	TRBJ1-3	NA	TGTGCCCTTGCGGGGGCCGATGGAAACACCATATATTTT	CALAGADGNTIYF
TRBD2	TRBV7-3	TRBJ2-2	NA	TGTGCCAGCAGCCAAATCGCGGGGCTAGCGGGAGGGCCTGGCACCGGGGAGCTGTTTTTT	CASSQIAGLAGGPGTGELFF
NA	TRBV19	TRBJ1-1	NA	TGTGCCAGTAGGCTTCAGGGCCTGAACACTGAAGCTTTCTTT	CASRLQGLNTEAFF
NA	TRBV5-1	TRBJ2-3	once	TGCGCCAGCAGCTTGGGTGGGGAGGATACGCAGTATTTT	CASSLGGEDTQYF
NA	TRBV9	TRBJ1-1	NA	TGTGCCAGCAGCGTAGATGGACATATGAACACTGAAGCTTTCTTT	CASSVDGHMNTEAFF
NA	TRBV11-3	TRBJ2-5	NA	TGTGCCAGCAGCTTAGATACTGGGCAGACCCAGTACTTC	CASSLDTGQTQYF
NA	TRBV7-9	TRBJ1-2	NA	TGTGCCAGCAGAGAACCAGGGGTTAACTATGGCTACACCTTC	CASREPGVNYGYTF
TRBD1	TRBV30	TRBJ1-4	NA	TGTGCCTGGAGTGGCGGACAGGGGAGTATGTATGAAAAACTGTTTTTT	CAWSGGQGSMYEKLFF
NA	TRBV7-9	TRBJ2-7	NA	TGTGCCAGCAGCCCCCGGGTGAAGGGGACCTACGAGCAGTACTTC	CASSPRVKGTYEQYF
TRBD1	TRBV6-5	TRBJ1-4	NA	TGTGCCAGCATCCCGGGACAGGTTAATGAAAAACTGTTTTTT	CASIPGQVNEKLFF
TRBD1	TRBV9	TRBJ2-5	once	TGTGCCAGCAGCGGAACCGGGACAGGACCGGAGACCCAGTACTTC	CASSGTGTGPETQYF
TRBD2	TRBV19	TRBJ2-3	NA	TGTGCCAGTAGGACTAGCGGGACAGATACGCAGTATTTT	CASRTSGTDTQYF
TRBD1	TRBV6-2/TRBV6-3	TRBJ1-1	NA	TGTGCCAGCAGTTACTCGACAGGGTGGGACACTGAAGCTTTCTTT	CASSYSTGWDTEAFF
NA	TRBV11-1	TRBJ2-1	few	TGTGCCAGCAACTCACAGGGAGGGAGGAACAATGAGCAGTTCTTC	CASNSQGGRNNEQFF